Listed below are T cell receptor beta chains from one sample, sequenced in a study of T cells after yellow fever vaccination. In TCRdb, the 5' RACE reads were re-called with MiXCR into one record per CDR3 protein. The data contain approximately 300,000 distinct CDR3 sequences, roughly 7% of them singletons. This specimen consisted of PBMCs, obtained around 45 days after the first yellow fever vaccination. These receptors originate from a man aged 18 to 29 who received the YFV17D yellow fever vaccine. CDR3s leave out the opening cysteine and the closing phenylalanine or tryptophan. The D gene is left open where the match is weak.

d_gene,j_gene,v_gene,CDR3aa
TRBD1,TRBJ2-5,TRBV20-1,SARDPTGKETQY
.,TRBJ1-6,TRBV6-5,ASSFSGTLSPLH
.,TRBJ1-2,TRBV4-1,ASSQWGGDGTNGYT
.,TRBJ1-3,TRBV4-3,ASSQDSGSGNTIY
TRBD2,TRBJ2-3,TRBV6-5,ASSYSGGAADTQY
.,TRBJ1-6,TRBV5-1,ASSFMDLNSPLH
.,TRBJ2-2,TRBV5-1,ASSLLHTGELF
TRBD1,TRBJ1-1,TRBV11-2,ASRNRDRHTEAF
TRBD1,TRBJ1-4,TRBV7-2,ASSADRGPYIPF
TRBD1,TRBJ2-3,TRBV7-2,ASSLRDSYADTQY
TRBD2,TRBJ2-3,TRBV5-1,ASSLGRLAGADTQY
.,TRBJ2-7,TRBV7-3,ASSLFAGLTGSEQY
.,TRBJ1-4,TRBV14,ASSQGESTNEKLF
.,TRBJ2-3,TRBV6-2/TRBV6-3,ASRLDSADTQY